Shown below are 29 T cell receptor beta chains from a single sample sequenced in a study of radiation and T cells in renal cell carcinoma (dated by TCRdb to 2019 to 2021). This specimen's time point label, interpreted: baseline pretreatment blood. Explained via the paper, the treatment or condition label denotes: 15 Gy SBRT to primary tumor, nephrectomy 4 weeks later. Receptor amplification or capture employed the immunoSEQ multiplex PCR assay. TCRdb re-hosts the immuneACCESS table, in-frame sequences only. Its copies lack some clones; in the studies checked, an unresolved V gene accounts for under half of them, and the cause for the rest is not known. The sample table holds roughly 150,000 clones, of which 88% were seen once. Around 4% of the sample goes to the ten largest clones. Sample: blood, taken from a patient whose treatment included radiotherapy and nephrectomy. The origin of the receptors is a woman in her sixties or seventies with renal cell carcinoma.

The chain couples TRBV11-3 to TRBJ2-4, with 11 bases fitting TRBD2. Looked up from germline, CDR1 is SGHNT and CDR2 is YENEEA. V shed 5 bases and J 13 bases; nucleotides not matched to a gene: 13. The length of the CDR3 is 15 residues. The CDR3, as DNA: TGTGCCAGCAGCGCATACACTAGCGGGGGTCCCTTGCAGTACTTC. It codes for CASSAYTSGGPLQYF.

V and J are TRBV6-1 and TRBJ2-1; possible D gene TRBD2, 5 bases. In germline, CDR1 is MNHNS, CDR2 SASEGT. The CDR3 is 18 residues long. V was clipped by 2 bases and J by 7 bases, with 24 bases between them. The CDR3 DNA follows: TGTGCCAGCAGTGAATTCTCTGAGCTACGGGGTTCGGGGAATGAGCAGTTCTTC. As protein: CASSEFSELRGSGNEQFF.

The chain has TRBV6-1 and TRBJ1-1; the D gene is possibly TRBD1 (6 bases). Trimming stripped 8 bases from V and 3 bases from J, with 16 bases between. CDR1 is MNHNS, CDR2 SASEGT, per germline. The CDR3 runs 14 residues. CDR3 DNA sequence: TGTGCCAGCCGCATGGGGCAGGGGCACACTGAAGCTTTCTTT. Its protein is CASRMGQGHTEAFF.

The chain couples TRBV12-5 to TRBJ1-5, with a possible D match to TRBD1 (6 bases). The CDR3 runs to 16 residues. Trimming stripped 6 bases from V and 3 bases from J, with 18 bases between. Germline V gene data show CDR1 as LGHNT and CDR2 as FRNRAP. The CDR3, as DNA: TGTGCTAGTGGGGCCCCACAGGGTTTCGCCAATCAGCCCCAGCATTTT. It yields the protein CASGAPQGFANQPQHF.

The chain is built from TRBV7-2 and TRBJ2-2; D not resolved. Germline V gene lookup returns CDR1 SGHTA and CDR2 FQGNSA. This CDR3 comprises 15 residues. V shed 0 bases and J shed 7 bases, with 12 bases lying between them. CDR3 loop: CASSLAFLGFGELFF. CDR3 sequence (DNA): TGTGCCAGCAGCTTAGCGTTTCTGGGATTCGGGGAGCTGTTTTTT. The full variable domain, its missing parts supplied by reference TRBV7-2 and TRBJ2-2, is GAGVSQSPSNKVTEKGKDVELRCDPISGHTALYWYRQSLGQGLEFLIYFQGNSAPDKSGLPSDRFSAERTGGSVSTLTIQRTQQEDSAVYLCASSLAFLGFGELFFGEGSRLTVL.

This sequence joins TRBV7-6 and TRBJ1-2; D gene unclear. The CDR3 spans 13 residues. Deletions cut 5 bases from V and 2 bases from J, with 9 bases between. Per germline, CDR1 SGHVS and CDR2 FNYEAQ. CDR3 DNA sequence: TGTGCCAGCAGCCTCTCGTCGAACTATGGCTACACCTTC. It is translated as CASSLSSNYGYTF.

The chain combines TRBV5-1 with TRBJ1-1; D is unresolved. The germline V gene has CDR1 SGHRS and CDR2 YFSETQ. CDR3 size: 16 residues. Trimming took off 1 base at V and 1 base at J, with 14 bases between the two ends. CDR3 in DNA: TGCGCCAGCAGCTTGCCGGATTCGGGGTGGAACACTGAAGCTTTCTTT. This encodes CASSLPDSGWNTEAFF. Looking up the rest from reference TRBV5-1 and TRBJ1-1 gives the full variable domain: KAGVTQTPRYLIKTRGQQVTLSCSPISGHRSVSWYQQTPGQGLQFLFEYFSETQRNKGNFPGRFSGRQFSNSRSEMNVSTLELGDSALYLCASSLPDSGWNTEAFFGQGTRLTVV.

This clone was detected only a few times. The same CDR3 can be traced to other DNA sequences in this sample. The J gene is TRBJ2-2, the V gene TRBV5-4; no definite D call. V lost 0 bases and J lost 3, with 9 bases in between. Germline V lookup: CDR1 SGHNT, CDR2 YYREEE (reference sequence). The CDR3 is made up of 15 amino acids. CDR3 region: CASSLVGLDTGELFF. In nucleotides, the CDR3 is TGTGCCAGCAGCTTGGTGGGTTTGGACACCGGGGAGCTGTTTTTT.

This chain joins TRBV4-2 and TRBJ2-3; TRBD1 agrees at 8 bases. Germline V gene data show CDR1 as LGHNA and CDR2 as YNFKEQ. Losses at the gene ends were 3 bases for V and 3 bases for J; bases not matched to a gene: 5. The CDR3 sequence is 15 residues long. The CDR3 here is CASSQAGQGTDTQYF. The DNA of the CDR3 is TGTGCCAGCAGCCAGGCCGGACAGGGAACAGATACGCAGTATTTT.

V usage is TRBV7-6 and J usage is TRBJ2-7, with D uncertain. The germline CDR1 and CDR2 sequences are SGHVS and FNYEAQ. V dropped 2 bases and J dropped 5 bases, with 10 bases sitting between them. This CDR3 has 13 residues. CDR3 protein: CASSLLPTDEQYF. The CDR3 DNA reads as TGTGCCAGCAGCTTATTACCAACCGACGAGCAGTACTTC.

The chain employs TRBV4-3 and TRBJ1-4; D ambiguous. The germline V gene encodes CDR1 LGHNA and CDR2 YSLEER. Trimming shortened V by 1 base and J by 0 bases, and 6 bases separated the two germline ends. CDR3 length: 15 residues. CDR3: CASSQGGSTNEKLFF. CDR3 sequence (DNA): TGCGCCAGCAGCCAAGGAGGTTCAACTAATGAAAAACTGTTTTTT.

This clone was detected only a few times. The rearrangement uses TRBV5-4 and TRBJ1-1; 7 bases map to TRBD1. The germline gives CDR1 SGHNT, CDR2 YYREEE (reference sequence). Trimming cost V 0 bases and J 5 bases; bases outside gene matches: 4. The CDR3 loop spans 14 amino acids. CDR3 in amino acids: CASSLDQGGTEAFF. Written as DNA, the CDR3 is TGTGCCAGCAGCTTGGATCAGGGGGGGACTGAAGCTTTCTTT. The whole variable domain, remainder taken from reference TRBV5-4 and TRBJ1-1, is ETGVTQSPTHLIKTRGQQVTLRCSSQSGHNTVSWYQQALGQGPQFIFQYYREEENGRGNFPPRFSGLQFPNYSSELNVNALELDDSALYLCASSLDQGGTEAFFGQGTRLTVV.

This clone was counted only a few times. V and J are TRBV30 and TRBJ1-1; D is unresolved. V dropped 5 bases and J dropped 4 bases, with 14 bases sitting between them. Germline CDR1 and CDR2: GTSNPN and SVGIG (reference sequence). The CDR3 is 13 residues long. The CDR3 spells CAWGRESLTEAFF. CDR3 sequence (DNA): TGTGCCTGGGGAAGGGAGTCGCTCACTGAAGCTTTCTTT.

The CDR3 DNA reads TGCGCCAGCAGCTTGGGACAGGGGGATCAGCCCCAGCATTTT. It is translated as CASSLGQGDQPQHF. V and J are TRBV5-1 and TRBJ1-5, with 9 bases fitting TRBD1. Trimming cost V 0 bases and J 5 bases; bases outside gene matches: 0. Germline CDR1 is SGHRS and CDR2 is YFSETQ. This CDR3 has 14 residues.

The rearrangement joins TRBV28 to TRBJ2-7, with a tentative D call TRBD2 (5 bases). With 4 bases removed from V and 3 bases from J, the gap between germline ends came to 19 bases. Germline CDR1 and CDR2: MDHEN and SYDVKM. There are 16 residues in the CDR3. The CDR3 nucleotides read TGTGCCAGCAGTTCCATACCTGCGGGTCGCTACTACGAGCAGTACTTC. This sequence encodes CASSSIPAGRYYEQYF.

The chain uses TRBV28 and TRBJ1-1; the D is unclear. Between the trimmed V and J ends, which lost 6 bases and 5 bases, there was a span of 19 bases. The CDR3 loop spans 15 amino acids. Germline V gene data show CDR1 as MDHEN and CDR2 as SYDVKM. Written as DNA, the CDR3 is TGTGCCAGCAGCCGCGGAGGGCTGAAGGTGACTGAAGCTTTCTTT. It translates to CASSRGGLKVTEAFF.

This sequence joins TRBV5-6 and TRBJ1-1; tentatively, D is TRBD1 (5 bases). The CDR3 runs to 12 residues. V was pared by 4 bases and J by 4 bases, with 8 bases between. From germline, CDR1 is SGHDT and CDR2 YYEEEE. In DNA, the CDR3 is TGTGCCAGCAGCCTGGACACCACTGAAGCTTTCTTT. This codes for CASSLDTTEAFF.

This chain connects TRBV15 to TRBJ2-5; D is possibly TRBD1 (5 bases). The CDR3 has 16 amino acids. The V and J ends lost 3 bases and 5 bases respectively, with 19 bases between them. From germline, CDR1 is LNHNV and CDR2 YYDKDF (reference sequence). The DNA of the CDR3 is TGTGCCACCAGCAGTGGCGTAGGCAGGGTAGGGGAGACCCAGTACTTC. Translation: CATSSGVGRVGETQYF.

The chain recombines TRBV6-6 with TRBJ1-1; unclear D gene. Trimming stripped 2 bases from V and 3 bases from J, with 7 bases between. Per the germline V gene, CDR1 is MNHNY and CDR2 is SVGAGI (reference sequence). This CDR3 region has 13 residues. CDR3 in amino acids: CASSYIKDTEAFF. CDR3 nucleotide sequence: TGTGCCAGCAGTTACATCAAGGACACTGAAGCTTTCTTT.

This clone was picked up one time. J is TRBJ1-1 and V is TRBV15; D uncertain. V lost 0 bases and J 0 bases, leaving 17 bases between the germline ends. The CDR3 has 18 amino acids. CDR1 and CDR2 (germline): LNHNV, YYDKDF (reference sequence). CDR3 DNA sequence: TGTGCCACCAGCAGAGATCTTACAGCTCGAACATTGAACACTGAAGCTTTCTTT. Translating gives CATSRDLTARTLNTEAFF.

This clone was observed a few times. The chain combines TRBV19 with TRBJ1-1; D is undetermined. Trimming shortened V by 3 bases and J by 0 bases, and 8 bases separated the two germline ends. The CDR3 has 14 amino acids. Per the germline V gene, CDR1 is LNHDA and CDR2 is SQIVND (reference sequence). CDR3 protein: CASSMSSLNTEAFF. CDR3 in DNA: TGTGCCAGTAGTATGAGTAGCCTGAACACTGAAGCTTTCTTT. Combining the CDR3 with reference TRBV19 and TRBJ1-1 gives the whole variable domain DGGITQSPKYLFRKEGQNVTLSCEQNLNHDAMYWYRQDPGQGLRLIYYSQIVNDFQKGDIAEGYSVSREKKESFPLTVTSAQKNPTAFYLCASSMSSLNTEAFFGQGTRLTVV.

J is TRBJ2-2 and V is TRBV29-1, with D unresolved. V lost 7 bases and J lost 4, with 13 bases in between. The CDR3 covers 13 residues. Looked up from germline, CDR1 is SQVTM and CDR2 is ANQGSEA. CDR3 region: CSARQRSTGELFF. The DNA of the CDR3 is TGCAGCGCCCGGCAAAGGTCCACCGGGGAGCTGTTTTTT.

The chain carries TRBV29-1 and TRBJ2-5, with D unclear. Germline-derived CDR1 and CDR2 are SQVTM and ANQGSEA. This CDR3 region has 11 residues. Trimming stripped 7 bases from V and 4 bases from J, with 10 bases between. CDR3 in DNA: TGCAGCGCCCGGCCTGGAGAGACCCAGTACTTC. This codes for CSARPGETQYF.

The CDR3 sequence is CASSTLQGSGNTIYF. CDR3 bases: TGTGCCAGTAGTACGCTACAGGGATCCGGAAACACCATATATTTT. The chain is built from TRBV19 and TRBJ1-3; D is perhaps TRBD1 (6 bases). Germline assignment: CDR1 LNHDA and CDR2 SQIVND (reference sequence). Trimming left V 4 bases short and J 4 bases short, with 14 bases between. This CDR3 region has 15 residues. Full variable domain (remainder filled in from reference TRBV19 and TRBJ1-3): DGGITQSPKYLFRKEGQNVTLSCEQNLNHDAMYWYRQDPGQGLRLIYYSQIVNDFQKGDIAEGYSVSREKKESFPLTVTSAQKNPTAFYLCASSTLQGSGNTIYFGEGSWLTVV.

J is TRBJ2-7 and V is TRBV9; D may correspond to TRBD1 or TRBD2 (5 bases each). V was trimmed by 3 bases and J by 2 bases, leaving 27 bases between them. This CDR3 has 19 residues. CDR1 and CDR2 from the germline V gene are SGDLS and YYNGEE. The CDR3 region is CASSARPRPGRSLTYEQYF. DNA of the CDR3: TGTGCCAGCAGCGCACGACCGAGACCGGGACGGAGTTTGACCTACGAGCAGTACTTC.

The chain couples TRBV19 to TRBJ2-7; D gene ambiguous. V lost 5 bases and J 7 bases, leaving 18 bases between the germline ends. The germline gives CDR1 LNHDA, CDR2 SQIVND (reference sequence). The CDR3 extends over 14 amino acids. The chain's CDR3 is CASSDPSPYGEQYF. The CDR3 DNA sequence: TGTGCCAGTAGTGACCCATCCCCCTACGGGGAGCAGTACTTC.

The V call is TRBV7-2, the J call TRBJ1-5; the D is unclear. The V gene lost 2 bases and the J gene lost 1 base, with 6 bases spanning the gap. Germline V CDR1 and CDR2: SGHTA, FQGNSA. This CDR3 has 14 amino acids. CDR3 sequence reads: CASSLIGSNQPQHF. The DNA of the CDR3 is TGTGCCAGCAGCTTAATAGGGAGCAATCAGCCCCAGCATTTT.

The chain is built from TRBV5-4 and TRBJ2-3, with 7 bases lining up with TRBD2. The CDR3 contains 13 residues. Per the germline V gene, CDR1 is SGHNT and CDR2 is YYREEE (reference sequence). The V gene end was trimmed by 7 bases and the J gene end by 3 bases; junction bases not matched to a gene: 5. This CDR3 reads CASDQAGTDTQYF. The CDR3 DNA reads TGTGCCAGCGATCAAGCGGGAACAGATACGCAGTATTTT.

This chain joins TRBV18 and TRBJ2-7, with 9 bases that match TRBD1. V lost 6 bases to trimming and J lost 5 bases; unmatched junction nucleotides: 5. CDR1 and CDR2 from the germline V gene are KGHSH and LQKENI. The CDR3 is made up of 13 amino acids. CDR3 protein: CASSRDRDDEQYF. In DNA form, the CDR3 reads TGTGCCAGCTCCCGGGACAGGGACGACGAGCAGTACTTC.